Here is one T cell receptor (beta chain) with its context. Its specificity is unknown. Deletions cut 2 bases from V and 8 bases from J, with 16 bases between. The length of the CDR3 is 15 residues. TCRdb analysed the 5' RACE reads with MiXCR anew, one entry per CDR3 protein. Among about 430,000 distinct CDR3 sequences listed, less than 20% were seen once. The data stem from a study of identical twins. Study-wide findings and caveats: Conclusions were drawn cross-sectionally by statistical analysis, without following the same donors. Abundant beta clonotypes from cord blood bore fewer insertions; memory repertoires lacked this pattern.

The V gene is TRBV12-3 or TRBV12-4, the J gene TRBJ2-1, with TRBD2 as a possible D gene (7 bases). The origin of this receptor is a man aged 50 or older in good health. Sequences were obtained from naive T cells sorted from blood. CDR3 bases: TGTGCCAGCAGTTTATTGCGGGGGCCCACGGATGAGCAGTTCTTC. This sequence encodes CASSLLRGPTDEQFF.